This is a list of T cell receptor beta chains from one sample in a study of T cells in Graves' hyperthyroidism and ophthalmopathy. From the multiplex PCR reads, TCRdb called clonotypes with MiXCR, one entry per CDR3 protein. The sample lists approximately 300,000 distinct CDR3 sequences, over 15% seen once, with roughly 53% in the top ten. The sample consisted of blood. These receptors were collected from an older woman with Graves' ophthalmopathy. CDR3s include the opening cysteine and the closing phenylalanine or tryptophan. D genes are given only for firm matches. Clone size is stated in some rows and not others, as once, few, many or a class when expanded.

>TRBV18|-|-|TRBJ1-2
CASSPESRIKTGNYGYTF
TGTGCCAGCTCACCAGAATCCAGAATAAAGACTGGAAACTATGGCTACACCTTC
>TRBV6-2/TRBV6-3|TRBD1|many|TRBJ2-3
CASSYPTEKDRGSTDTQYF
TGTGCCAGCAGTTACCCTACAGAGAAGGACAGGGGGAGCACAGATACGCAGTATTTT
>TRBV7-2|-|many|TRBJ2-1
CASSFTAYNEQFF
TGTGCCAGCAGCTTCACAGCCTACAATGAGCAGTTCTTC
>TRBV5-1|TRBD1|many|TRBJ1-1
CASSFEGTGGTEAFF
TGCGCCAGCAGCTTTGAGGGGACAGGGGGCACTGAAGCTTTCTTT
>TRBV7-2|TRBD1|-|TRBJ1-2
CASSPRTGPGNYGYTF
TGTGCCAGCAGCCCACGGACAGGGCCAGGGAACTATGGCTACACCTTC
>TRBV15|-|-|TRBJ1-4
CATSRQTGPDHNEKLVF
TGTGCCACCAGCAGGCAGACAGGCCCGGATCATAATGAAAAACTGGTTTTT
>TRBV10-1|TRBD1|many|TRBJ2-1
CASPKTDRGPYNEQFF
TGCGCCAGCCCCAAAACGGACAGGGGGCCTTACAATGAGCAGTTCTTC
>TRBV7-9|-|many|TRBJ2-7
CASSSTGSSNRQYF
TGTGCCAGCAGCTCTACAGGGTCAAGTAATCGGCAGTACTTC
>TRBV4-3|TRBD1|-|TRBJ1-5
CASSQDLDRGGQPQHF
TGCGCCAGCAGCCAAGACTTGGACAGGGGGGGACAGCCCCAGCATTTT
>TRBV4-2|-|-|TRBJ1-6
CASSLTLSPTDSPLHF
TGTGCCAGCAGCCTCACACTGTCCCCAACGGATTCACCCCTCCACTTT
>TRBV15|TRBD1|-|TRBJ2-7
CATSRGAGQGWSSYEQYF
TGTGCCACCAGCAGAGGAGCGGGACAGGGGTGGTCCTCCTACGAGCAGTACTTC
>TRBV28|-|many|TRBJ1-2
CASSLWVQFYGYTF
TGTGCCAGCAGTTTATGGGTGCAGTTCTATGGCTACACCTTC
>TRBV6-1|TRBD1|many|TRBJ2-7
CASSESRTGSREQYF
TGTGCCAGCAGTGAAAGCCGGACAGGGTCTAGGGAGCAGTACTTC
>TRBV5-1|-|-|TRBJ2-5
CASSKGPEETQYF
TGCGCCAGCAGCAAAGGCCCGGAGGAGACCCAGTACTTC
>TRBV27|-|many|TRBJ2-6
CASSSSLSSGANVLTF
TGTGCCAGCAGTTCCTCCCTTTCCTCTGGGGCCAACGTCCTGACTTTC
>TRBV5-8|-|few|TRBJ1-2
CASSKDRSSNYGYTF
TGTGCCAGCAGCAAAGACAGGAGCTCTAACTATGGCTACACCTTC
>TRBV7-2|TRBD2|-|TRBJ2-1
CASSLQGLAEGHEQFF
TGTGCCAGCAGCTTACAGGGACTAGCGGAAGGGCATGAGCAGTTCTTC
>TRBV5-6|TRBD1|many|TRBJ1-4
CASSVQGATNEKLFF
TGTGCCAGCAGCGTACAGGGGGCGACTAATGAAAAACTGTTTTTT
>TRBV5-1|TRBD1|-|TRBJ1-4
CASSSGQVREKLFF
TGCGCCAGCAGCTCGGGACAGGTCCGCGAAAAACTGTTTTTT
>TRBV6-2/TRBV6-3|-|many|TRBJ2-2
CASSFRAVNTGELFF
TGTGCCAGCAGCTTCAGAGCGGTGAACACCGGGGAGCTGTTTTTT
>TRBV12-3/TRBV12-4|-|-|TRBJ1-5
CASSLGGHQPQHF
TGTGCCAGCAGTTTAGGGGGGCATCAGCCCCAGCATTTT
>TRBV19|-|-|TRBJ1-1
CASSASPMDYHEAFF
TGTGCCAGTAGTGCCTCCCCTATGGACTATCATGAAGCTTTCTTT
>TRBV5-1|TRBD1|few|TRBJ2-2
CASSYTLQGTTGELFF
TGCGCCAGCAGCTACACCCTACAGGGGACCACCGGGGAGCTGTTTTTT
>TRBV7-3|TRBD2|few|TRBJ2-1
CASSLTFGRESKNEQFF
TGTGCCAGCAGCTTAACGTTTGGGCGGGAGAGTAAGAATGAGCAGTTCTTC
>TRBV20-1|-|many|TRBJ2-7
CSGEDGVSYEQYF
TGCAGTGGGGAGGACGGAGTCTCCTACGAGCAGTACTTC
>TRBV7-7|-|few|TRBJ2-5
CASSYDTAPQETQYF
TGTGCTAGCAGCTACGACACCGCCCCTCAAGAGACCCAGTACTTC